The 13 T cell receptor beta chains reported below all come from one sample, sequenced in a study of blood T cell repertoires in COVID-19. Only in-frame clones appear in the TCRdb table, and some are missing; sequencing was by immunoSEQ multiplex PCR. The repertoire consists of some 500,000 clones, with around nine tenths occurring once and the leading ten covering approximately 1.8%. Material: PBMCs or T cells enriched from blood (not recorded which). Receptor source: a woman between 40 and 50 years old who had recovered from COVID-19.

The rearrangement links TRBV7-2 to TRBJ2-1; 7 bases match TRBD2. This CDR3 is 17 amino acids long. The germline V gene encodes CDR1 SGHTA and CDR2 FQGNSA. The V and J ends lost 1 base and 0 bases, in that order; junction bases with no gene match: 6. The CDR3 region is CASSLDAGVTSYNEQFF. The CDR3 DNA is TGTGCCAGCAGCTTAGATGCGGGAGTGACCTCCTACAATGAGCAGTTCTTC.

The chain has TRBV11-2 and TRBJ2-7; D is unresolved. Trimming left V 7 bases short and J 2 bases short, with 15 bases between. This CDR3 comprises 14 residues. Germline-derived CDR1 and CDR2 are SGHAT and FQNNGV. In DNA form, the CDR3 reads TGTGCCAGCACCTCCCCCCCAGATCCCTACGAGCAGTACTTC. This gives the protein CASTSPPDPYEQYF.

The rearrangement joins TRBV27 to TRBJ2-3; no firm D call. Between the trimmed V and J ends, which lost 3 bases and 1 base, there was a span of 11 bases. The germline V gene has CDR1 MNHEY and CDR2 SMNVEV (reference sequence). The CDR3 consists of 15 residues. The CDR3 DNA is TGTGCCAGCAGTTTCAAGACTCCCGGCACAGATACGCAGTATTTT. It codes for CASSFKTPGTDTQYF.

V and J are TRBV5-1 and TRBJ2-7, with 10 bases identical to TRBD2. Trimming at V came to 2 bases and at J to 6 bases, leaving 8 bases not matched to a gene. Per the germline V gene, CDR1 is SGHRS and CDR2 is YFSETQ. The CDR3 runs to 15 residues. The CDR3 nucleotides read TGCGCCAGCAGCTTCGACCTAGCGGGAGCCAGCGAGCAGTACTTC. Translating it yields CASSFDLAGASEQYF.

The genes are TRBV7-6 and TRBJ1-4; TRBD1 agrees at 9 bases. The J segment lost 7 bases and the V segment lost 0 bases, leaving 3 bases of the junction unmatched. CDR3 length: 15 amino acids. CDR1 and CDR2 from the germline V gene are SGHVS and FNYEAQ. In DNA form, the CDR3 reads TGTGCCAGCAGCTTAGCTGGGGACAGGGTTGAAAAACTGTTTTTT. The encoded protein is CASSLAGDRVEKLFF.

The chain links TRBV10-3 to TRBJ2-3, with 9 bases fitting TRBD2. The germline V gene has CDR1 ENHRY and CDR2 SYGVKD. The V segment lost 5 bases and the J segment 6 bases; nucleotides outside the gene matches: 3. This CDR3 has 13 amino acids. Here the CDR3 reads CAISIAGEDTQYF. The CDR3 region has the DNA TGTGCCATCAGTATAGCGGGAGAGGATACGCAGTATTTT.

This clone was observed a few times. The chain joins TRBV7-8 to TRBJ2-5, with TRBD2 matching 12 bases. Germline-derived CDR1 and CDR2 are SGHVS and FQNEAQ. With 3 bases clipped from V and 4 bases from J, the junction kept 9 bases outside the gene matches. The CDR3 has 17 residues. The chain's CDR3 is CASSFPGLAGEGETQYF. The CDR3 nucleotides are TGTGCCAGCAGCTTCCCGGGACTAGCGGGTGAGGGAGAGACCCAGTACTTC.

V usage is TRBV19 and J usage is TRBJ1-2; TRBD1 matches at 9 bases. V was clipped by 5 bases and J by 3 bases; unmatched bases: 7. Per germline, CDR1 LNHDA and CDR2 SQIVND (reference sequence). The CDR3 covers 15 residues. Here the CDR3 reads CASSAPGQGDYGYTF. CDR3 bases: TGTGCCAGTAGTGCACCGGGACAGGGTGACTATGGCTACACCTTC. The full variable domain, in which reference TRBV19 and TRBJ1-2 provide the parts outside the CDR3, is DGGITQSPKYLFRKEGQNVTLSCEQNLNHDAMYWYRQDPGQGLRLIYYSQIVNDFQKGDIAEGYSVSREKKESFPLTVTSAQKNPTAFYLCASSAPGQGDYGYTFGSGTRLTVV.

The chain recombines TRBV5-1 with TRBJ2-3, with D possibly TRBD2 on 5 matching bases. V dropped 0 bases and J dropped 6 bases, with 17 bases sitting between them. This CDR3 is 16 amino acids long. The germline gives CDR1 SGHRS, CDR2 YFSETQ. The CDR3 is CASSLEGYMRADTQYF. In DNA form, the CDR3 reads TGCGCCAGCAGCTTGGAGGGTTACATGAGGGCGGATACGCAGTATTTT.

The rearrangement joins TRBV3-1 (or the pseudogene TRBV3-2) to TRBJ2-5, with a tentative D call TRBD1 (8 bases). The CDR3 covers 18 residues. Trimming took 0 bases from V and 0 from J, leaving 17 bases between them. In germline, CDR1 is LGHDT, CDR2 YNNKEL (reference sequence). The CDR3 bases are TGTGCCAGCAGCCAAGATTTCACAGGGGGGGGGTACCAAGAGACCCAGTACTTC. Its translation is CASSQDFTGGGYQETQYF.

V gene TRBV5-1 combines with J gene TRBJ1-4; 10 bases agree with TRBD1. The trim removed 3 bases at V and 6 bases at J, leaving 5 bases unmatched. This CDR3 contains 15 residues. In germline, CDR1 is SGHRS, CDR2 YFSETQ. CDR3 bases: TGCGCCAGCAGCTCGTACGGGACAGGGGATGAAAAACTGTTTTTT. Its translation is CASSSYGTGDEKLFF.

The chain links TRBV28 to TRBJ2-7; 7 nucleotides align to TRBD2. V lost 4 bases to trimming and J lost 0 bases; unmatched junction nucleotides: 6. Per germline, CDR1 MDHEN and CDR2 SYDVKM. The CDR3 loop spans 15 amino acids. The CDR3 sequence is CASSSGGTNSYEQYF. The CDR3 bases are TGTGCCAGCAGTTCGGGCGGGACTAACTCCTACGAGCAGTACTTC.

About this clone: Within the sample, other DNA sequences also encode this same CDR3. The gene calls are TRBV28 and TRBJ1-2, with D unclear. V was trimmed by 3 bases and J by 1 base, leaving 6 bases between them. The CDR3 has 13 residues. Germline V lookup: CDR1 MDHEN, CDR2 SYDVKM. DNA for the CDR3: TGTGCCAGCAGTTTGGCGGTTAACTATGGCTACACCTTC. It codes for CASSLAVNYGYTF.